This entry lists 14 T cell receptor beta chains sequenced from one sample in a study of identical twins. MiXCR, applied by TCRdb to the 5' RACE reads, yields one record per CDR3 protein. The data show some 760,000 distinct CDR3 sequences, 15% to 20% seen once. Another study also made use of these data, one on T cells expressing NK-cell markers.

Material for sequencing was PBMCs. The origin of the receptors is a woman aged 18-35 years in good health.

The chain joins TRBV12-3 or TRBV12-4 to TRBJ2-7; 8 nucleotides match TRBD1. J lost 5 bases, V lost 8 bases, and 11 bases had no gene match. This CDR3 is 14 amino acids long. The chain's CDR3 is CASGPPGGGHEQYF. CDR3 sequence (DNA): TGTGCCAGCGGGCCCCCAGGGGGCGGCCACGAGCAGTACTTC.

This chain connects TRBV7-2 to TRBJ2-1, with D maybe TRBD1 (5 bases). Germline CDR1 is SGHTA and CDR2 is FQGNSA. V lost 0 bases to trimming and J lost 5 bases, with 11 bases between them. CDR3 size: 15 residues. In DNA form, the CDR3 reads TGTGCCAGCAGCTTAGCGTCGGCAGGGAACAATGAGCAGTTCTTC. Residues: CASSLASAGNNEQFF.

The chain carries TRBV10-3 and TRBJ2-2; D may be TRBD2 (5 bases). Germline V lookup: CDR1 ENHRY, CDR2 SYGVKD. The ends were cut back, 2 bases at V and 3 bases at J, with 10 bases in the middle. The CDR3 is made up of 15 amino acids. As DNA, the CDR3 is TGTGCCATCAGTGAGCTTAGCGTTCACACCGGGGAGCTGTTTTTT. This sequence encodes CAISELSVHTGELFF.

The sample holds many counts of this clonotype. The V gene is TRBV11-3, the J gene TRBJ2-5, with TRBD1 matching 8 bases. CDR1 is SGHNT and CDR2 is YENEEA in the germline V gene. CDR3 length: 14 amino acids. Losses at the gene ends were 5 bases for V and 5 bases for J; bases not matched to a gene: 7. DNA of the CDR3: TGTGCCAGCAGCCCTTGGACAGGGCTGGAGACCCAGTACTTC. It codes for CASSPWTGLETQYF.

The rearrangement uses TRBV9 and TRBJ2-1; D tentatively fits TRBD1 or TRBD2 (5 bases each). The CDR3 totals 13 residues. Germline loops: CDR1 SGDLS, CDR2 YYNGEE. V lost 4 bases and J 2 bases, leaving 7 bases between the germline ends. Here the CDR3 DNA reads TGTGCCAGCAGCAGGGACGCCTACAATGAGCAGTTCTTC. This sequence encodes CASSRDAYNEQFF.

This clonotype has only a few counts. This chain uses TRBV4-3 with TRBJ2-7; 11 nucleotides line up with TRBD1. Trimming cost V 3 bases and J 6 bases; bases outside gene matches: 7. The CDR3 covers 15 residues. The germline CDR1 and CDR2 sequences are LGHNA and YSLEER. Here the CDR3 DNA reads TGCGCCAGCAGCCACGTCGGGGGGACAGGGGGCGAGCAGTACTTC. Amino acid sequence: CASSHVGGTGGEQYF.

V is TRBV20-1 and J is TRBJ2-7; D remains ambiguous. This CDR3 spans 15 amino acids. Germline V CDR1 and CDR2: DFQATT, SNEGSKA (reference sequence). The V and J ends lost 0 bases and 6 bases respectively, with 18 bases between them. CDR3 sequence reads: CSAREFEADPSEQYF. In DNA form, the CDR3 reads TGCAGTGCTAGAGAATTTGAAGCTGACCCTAGCGAGCAGTACTTC.

The gene calls are TRBV12-3 or TRBV12-4 and TRBJ1-5; TRBD1 might be the D (6 bases). V was clipped by 3 bases and J by 2 bases, with 11 bases between them. CDR3 size: 15 residues. The CDR3 DNA sequence: TGTGCCAGCAGTTTTGAAGGGGGGGGCAATCAGCCCCAGCATTTT. This gives the protein CASSFEGGGNQPQHF.

CDR3 sequence: CASSLATGSSYNEQFF. The CDR3 DNA sequence: TGCGCCAGCAGCTTGGCCACCGGGAGCTCCTACAATGAGCAGTTCTTC. The V gene is TRBV5-1, the J gene TRBJ2-1; tentatively, D is TRBD2 (6 bases). With 0 bases removed from V and 0 bases from J, the gap between germline ends came to 10 bases. Germline assignment: CDR1 SGHRS and CDR2 YFSETQ. The CDR3 runs to 16 residues.

V usage is TRBV7-9 and J usage is TRBJ2-3; 10 bases align to TRBD2. The CDR3 spans 16 residues. The V segment lost 5 bases and the J segment 2 bases; nucleotides outside the gene matches: 7. Germline-derived CDR1 and CDR2 are SEHNR and FQNEAQ (reference sequence). The chain's CDR3 is CASSTGLAVITDTQYF. For the CDR3, the DNA is TGTGCCAGCAGCACCGGACTAGCGGTAATCACAGATACGCAGTATTTT.

This chain links TRBV12-3 or TRBV12-4 with TRBJ2-3; 8 bases map to TRBD2. J was trimmed by 4 bases and V by 8 bases; bases with no gene match: 11. The CDR3 extends over 15 amino acids. The CDR3 DNA sequence: TGTGCCAGCGGATTAAGCGGGAGCGGTGCAGATACGCAGTATTTT. As protein: CASGLSGSGADTQYF.

The V gene is TRBV7-2, the J gene TRBJ2-1, with D uncertain. Trimming stripped 3 bases from V and 0 bases from J, with 9 bases between. In germline, CDR1 is SGHTA, CDR2 FQGNSA. The CDR3 extends over 15 amino acids. The CDR3 DNA follows: TGTGCCAGCAGCTTCACGTTTAGCTCCTACAATGAGCAGTTCTTC. This encodes CASSFTFSSYNEQFF.

This clonotype was seen only a few times. The rearrangement joins TRBV5-1 to TRBJ2-2; the D is unclear. Germline V gene lookup returns CDR1 SGHRS and CDR2 YFSETQ. The V end was cut by 4 bases, the J end by 4 bases, with 20 bases between. This CDR3 spans 17 amino acids. CDR3: CASSGGVTRSVTGELFF. The CDR3 bases are TGCGCCAGCAGCGGTGGGGTCACACGGTCGGTCACCGGGGAGCTGTTTTTT.

This clonotype was detected many times. V gene TRBV19 combines with J gene TRBJ1-5, with TRBD1 matching over 7 bases. This CDR3 region has 13 residues. Germline values: CDR1 LNHDA, CDR2 SQIVND (reference sequence). V shed 6 bases and J 6 bases; nucleotides not matched to a gene: 5. The DNA of the CDR3 is TGTGCCAGTAGCGACAGGGAGGGTCAGCCCCAGCATTTT. This translates into CASSDREGQPQHF.